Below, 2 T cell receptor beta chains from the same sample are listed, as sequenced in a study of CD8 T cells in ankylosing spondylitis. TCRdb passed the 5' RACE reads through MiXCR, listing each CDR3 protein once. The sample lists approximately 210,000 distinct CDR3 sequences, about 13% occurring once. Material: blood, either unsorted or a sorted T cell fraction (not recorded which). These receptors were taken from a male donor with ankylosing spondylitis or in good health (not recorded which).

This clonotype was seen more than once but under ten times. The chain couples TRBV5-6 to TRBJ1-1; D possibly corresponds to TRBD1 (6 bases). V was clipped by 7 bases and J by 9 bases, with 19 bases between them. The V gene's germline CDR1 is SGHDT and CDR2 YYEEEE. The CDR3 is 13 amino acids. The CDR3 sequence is CASALRGGDQAFF. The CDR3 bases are TGTGCCAGCGCCCTCCGGGGGGGCGATCAAGCTTTCTTT.

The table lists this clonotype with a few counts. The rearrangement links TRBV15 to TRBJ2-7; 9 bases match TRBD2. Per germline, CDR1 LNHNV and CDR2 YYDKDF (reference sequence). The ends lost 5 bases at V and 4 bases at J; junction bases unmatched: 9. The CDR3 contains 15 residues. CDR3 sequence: CATSPSGKGAYEQYF. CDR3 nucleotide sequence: TGTGCCACCAGCCCTAGCGGGAAGGGGGCTTACGAGCAGTACTTC.